These T cell receptor beta chains were read from a single sample in a study of OX40 agonist ivuxolimab in advanced cancers. Method: immunoSEQ multiplex PCR; TCRdb's copy keeps in-frame clones and lacks some. The sample lists some 74,000 clones; around 89% were seen once. The specimen comprised CD4+ or CD8+ T cells sorted from blood, sampled in a trial of the OX40 agonist ivuxolimab. The receptors originated from an adult with an advanced solid tumor such as melanoma, head and neck, liver or kidney cancer. CDR3s include the opening cysteine and the closing phenylalanine or tryptophan. D genes are given only for firm matches. Clone size is stated in some rows and not others, as once, few, many or a class when expanded.

TRBJ2-7 | . | . | TRBV18 | TGTGCCAGCTCACCGTCCAGGGCCTACGAGCAGTACTTC | CASSPSRAYEQYF
TRBJ2-5 | TRBD2 | . | TRBV4-3 | TGCGCCAGCAGCTGGCTAGCGGGGGCAACCCAGTACTTC | CASSWLAGATQYF
TRBJ2-2 | . | . | TRBV27 | TGTGCCAGCTCCTCCCACGGCAGGGCCACCGGGGAGCTGTTTTTT | CASSSHGRATGELFF
TRBJ1-2 | . | once | TRBV30 | TGTGCCTGGAGCCCCGGCGGGGGAGACTATGGCTACACCTTC | CAWSPGGGDYGYTF
TRBJ2-5 | TRBD2 | . | TRBV5-1 | TGCGCCAGCAGCTTCGTAGCGGGGGAGACCCAGTACTTC | CASSFVAGETQYF
TRBJ2-5 | . | . | TRBV14 | TGTGCCAGCAGCCAATCCCTTCTGGGGACCCAGTACTTC | CASSQSLLGTQYF
TRBJ2-3 | . | . | TRBV4-3 | TGCGCCAGCAGCCAAGATTTCACTAGTAGAGATACGCAGTATTTT | CASSQDFTSRDTQYF
TRBJ2-4 | . | . | TRBV6-5 | TGTGCCAGCAGTTCAGCCAAAAACATTCAGTACTTC | CASSSAKNIQYF
TRBJ2-5 | . | . | TRBV27 | TGTGCCAGCTCCTTAGGGCCCCTAAATTTAGGGACCCAGTACTTC | CASSLGPLNLGTQYF
TRBJ2-7 | . | . | TRBV7-3 | TGTGCCAGCGGCCTGGACGAGCAGTACTTC | CASGLDEQYF
TRBJ1-6 | . | . | TRBV10-3 | TGTGCCATCAGTGAGGACCTAGGAAATTCACCCCTCCACTTT | CAISEDLGNSPLHF
TRBJ2-7 | TRBD2 | . | TRBV28 | TGTGCCAGCAGTCCGCCCCGGGGGTTAGCGGGGAGGTCCTACGAGCAGTACTTC | CASSPPRGLAGRSYEQYF
TRBJ2-3 | TRBD1 | once | TRBV15 | TGTGCCACCAGCAGAGATATAGGGACAGGGTTCCCAGATACGCAGTATTTT | CATSRDIGTGFPDTQYF
TRBJ2-3 | . | . | TRBV11-3 | TGTGCCAGCAGCTTATCGCAGTTCCCAGATACGCAGTATTTT | CASSLSQFPDTQYF
TRBJ2-5 | . | once | TRBV10-3 | TGTGCCATCAGTGGCGATGGCGAGACCCAGTACTTC | CAISGDGETQYF
TRBJ2-3 | TRBD1 | . | TRBV10-1 | TGCGCCAGCAGACAGACAGGGGCAGATACGCAGTATTTT | CASRQTGADTQYF
TRBJ2-7 | TRBD1 | . | TRBV10-3 | TGTGCCATCAGTGAGCAGGGACAGGGGATAGAGCAGTACTTC | CAISEQGQGIEQYF
TRBJ2-5 | . | once | TRBV7-6 | TGTGCCAGCAGCTTAGGGTCAGGGTTGGAGACCCAGTACTTC | CASSLGSGLETQYF
TRBJ2-7 | . | few | TRBV30 | TGTGCCTGGAGTGTACGTTACGAGCAGTACTTC | CAWSVRYEQYF
TRBJ2-2 | TRBD2 | . | TRBV5-1 | TGCGCCAGCAGCTTGGCAGCGCTAGCGGGAGTCGGGAGCACCGGGGAGCTGTTTTTT | CASSLAALAGVGSTGELFF
TRBJ2-3 | TRBD2 | . | TRBV19 | TGTGCCAGTAGTCCGGGACTAGCGGGGGTTACAGATACGCAGTATTTT | CASSPGLAGVTDTQYF
TRBJ1-2 | . | . | TRBV7-8 | TGTGCCAGCAGCTTAGCGCTTCGGGGAGACTATGGCTACACCTTC | CASSLALRGDYGYTF
TRBJ1-1 | TRBD1 | few | TRBV5-1 | TGCGCCAGCAGCTACTCAGGGGGCAGCACTGAAGCTTTCTTT | CASSYSGGSTEAFF
TRBJ2-7 | . | . | TRBV5-1 | TGCGCCAGCAGCTTGGCTATTACGGGGACCTACGAGCAGTACTTC | CASSLAITGTYEQYF
TRBJ1-2 | . | . | TRBV4-1 | TGCGCCAGCAGCCAAGATAATGCAGGCTATTATGGCTACACCTTC | CASSQDNAGYYGYTF